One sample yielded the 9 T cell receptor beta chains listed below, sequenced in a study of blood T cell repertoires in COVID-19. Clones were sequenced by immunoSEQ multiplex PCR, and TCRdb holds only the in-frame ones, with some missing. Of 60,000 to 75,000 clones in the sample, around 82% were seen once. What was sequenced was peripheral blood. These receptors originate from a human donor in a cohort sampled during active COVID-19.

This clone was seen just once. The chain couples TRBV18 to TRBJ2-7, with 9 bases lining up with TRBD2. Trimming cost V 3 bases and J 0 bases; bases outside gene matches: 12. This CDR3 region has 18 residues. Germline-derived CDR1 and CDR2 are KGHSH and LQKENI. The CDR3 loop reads CASSPLSGSTASSYEQYF. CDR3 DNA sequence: TGTGCCAGCTCACCCCTTAGCGGGAGCACCGCTAGCTCCTACGAGCAGTACTTC. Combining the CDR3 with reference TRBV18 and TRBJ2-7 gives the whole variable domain NAGVMQNPRHLVRRRGQEARLRCSPMKGHSHVYWYRQLPEEGLKFMVYLQKENIIDESGMPKERFSAEFPKEGPSILRIQQVVRGDSAAYFCASSPLSGSTASSYEQYFGPGTRLTVT.

The CDR3 here is CSVVTSGPSSYNEQFF. As DNA, the CDR3 is TGCAGCGTTGTAACTAGCGGGCCGAGCTCCTACAATGAGCAGTTCTTC. The chain couples TRBV29-1 to TRBJ2-1; 9 bases agree with TRBD2. This CDR3 comprises 16 residues. J lost 0 bases, V lost 4 bases, and 7 bases had no gene match. Germline V gene data show CDR1 as SQVTM and CDR2 as ANQGSEA.

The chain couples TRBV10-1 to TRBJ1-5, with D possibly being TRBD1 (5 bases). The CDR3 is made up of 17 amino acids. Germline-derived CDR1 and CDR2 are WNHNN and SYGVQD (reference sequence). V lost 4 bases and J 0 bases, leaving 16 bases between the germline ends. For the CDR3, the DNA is TGCGCCAGCAGTGTAAGGGACTTACTATATAGCAATCAGCCCCAGCATTTT. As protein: CASSVRDLLYSNQPQHF.

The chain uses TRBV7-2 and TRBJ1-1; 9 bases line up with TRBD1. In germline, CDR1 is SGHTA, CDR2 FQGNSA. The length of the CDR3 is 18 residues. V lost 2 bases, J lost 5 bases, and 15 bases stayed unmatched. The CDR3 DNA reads TGTGCCAGCAGCTTAAACGGTAGGAACCGGGACAGGGAAACTGAAGCTTTCTTT. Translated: CASSLNGRNRDRETEAFF.

The CDR3 is CASSESGETQYF. As DNA, the CDR3 is TGTGCCAGCAGTGAATCCGGAGAGACCCAGTACTTC. The chain combines TRBV2 with TRBJ2-5; D uncertain. V was cut by 2 bases and J by 4 bases, with 5 bases left in between. CDR1 and CDR2 from the germline V gene are SNHLY and FYNNEI. The CDR3 contains 12 residues.

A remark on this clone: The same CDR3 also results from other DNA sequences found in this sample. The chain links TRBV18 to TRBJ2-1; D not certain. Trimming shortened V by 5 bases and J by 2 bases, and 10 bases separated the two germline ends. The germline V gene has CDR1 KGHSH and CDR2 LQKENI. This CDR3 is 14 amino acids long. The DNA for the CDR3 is TGTGCCAGCTCAAGAACCCAGACCTACAATGAGCAGTTCTTC. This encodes CASSRTQTYNEQFF. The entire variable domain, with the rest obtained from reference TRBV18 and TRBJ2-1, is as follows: NAGVMQNPRHLVRRRGQEARLRCSPMKGHSHVYWYRQLPEEGLKFMVYLQKENIIDESGMPKERFSAEFPKEGPSILRIQQVVRGDSAAYFCASSRTQTYNEQFFGPGTRLTVL.

The CDR3 coding sequence is TGTGCCAGCAGTGAGATTAGGGGGGGGAGCTCCTACAATGAGCAGTTCTTC. This encodes CASSEIRGGSSYNEQFF. V and J are TRBV2 and TRBJ2-1; D is possibly TRBD2 (7 bases). In germline, CDR1 is SNHLY, CDR2 FYNNEI. This CDR3 is 17 amino acids long. Deletions cut 3 bases from V and 0 bases from J, with 15 bases between.

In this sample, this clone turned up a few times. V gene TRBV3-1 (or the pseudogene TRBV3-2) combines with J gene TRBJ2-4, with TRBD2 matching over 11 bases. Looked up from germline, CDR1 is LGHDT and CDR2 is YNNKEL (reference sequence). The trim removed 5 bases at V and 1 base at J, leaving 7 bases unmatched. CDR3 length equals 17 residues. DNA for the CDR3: TGTGCCAGCAGCGGGACTAGCGGCAGTTGGGCCAAAAACATTCAGTACTTC. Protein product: CASSGTSGSWAKNIQYF.

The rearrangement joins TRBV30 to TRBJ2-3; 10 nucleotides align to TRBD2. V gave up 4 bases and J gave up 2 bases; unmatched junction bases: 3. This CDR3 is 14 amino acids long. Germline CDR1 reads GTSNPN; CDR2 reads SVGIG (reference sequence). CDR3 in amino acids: CAWMLAGATDTQYF. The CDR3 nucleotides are TGTGCCTGGATGCTAGCGGGAGCCACAGATACGCAGTATTTT.